The clone carrying this T cell receptor beta chain was counted once. V lost 3 bases to trimming and J lost 0 bases, with 14 bases between them. CDR1 LNHDA and CDR2 SQIVND come from the germline V gene (reference sequence). This CDR3 spans 16 amino acids. The data were obtained in a study of PD-L1 blockade in urothelial cancer. Looking at the study overall: Bladder-origin urothelial cancer in males covered most of the roughly 29 patients. At 3 weeks (second dose) and 6 weeks after starting treatment, blood was analyzed. Median T cell yield from blood was roughly 140,000.

Patients were living with locally advanced or metastatic urothelial carcinoma. The table came from immunoSEQ multiplex PCR; TCRdb's copy has only in-frame clones and leaves some out. The sample has 44,000 or so clones, roughly 78% seen once. The source was PBMCs, collected around atezolizumab (anti-PD-L1) treatment. This TCR was recovered from a man aged 65-85 years with urothelial cancer. The chain couples TRBV19 to TRBJ1-1; D is possibly TRBD1 (6 bases). The CDR3 region is CASSIGQGIMNTEAFF. In DNA form, the CDR3 reads TGTGCCAGTAGTATCGGGCAGGGGATCATGAACACTGAAGCTTTCTTT.